What follows are 14 T cell receptor beta chains derived from one specimen sequenced in a study of OX40 agonist ivuxolimab in advanced cancers. The repertoire was sequenced with immunoSEQ multiplex PCR; TCRdb's copy has only in-frame clones and lacks some. The sample has about 12,000 clones; around two thirds are singletons. The sequencing used CD4+ or CD8+ T cells sorted from blood, collected in a trial of the OX40 agonist ivuxolimab. These receptors all stem from an adult with an advanced solid tumor such as melanoma, head and neck, liver or kidney cancer.

This clone was detected a few times. The chain couples TRBV7-9 to TRBJ2-1, with 15 bases fitting TRBD2. With V trimmed by 5 bases and J by 8 bases, 16 bases remained unmatched. The CDR3 spans 19 residues. The germline V gene has CDR1 SEHNR and CDR2 FQNEAQ (reference sequence). CDR3 residues: CASSAPGTSGRQVGDEQFF. In nucleotides, the CDR3 is TGTGCCAGCAGCGCCCCCGGGACTAGCGGGAGGCAGGTCGGCGATGAGCAGTTCTTC.

This sequence joins TRBV7-3 and TRBJ1-5, with a possible D match to TRBD1 (5 bases). The CDR3 runs 17 residues. Trimming took 2 bases from V and 2 from J, leaving 16 bases between them. The germline V gene encodes CDR1 SGHTA and CDR2 FQGTGA. CDR3 sequence (DNA): TGTGCCAGCAGCTTAGATGGTTGGGGACCGGGCAATCAGCCCCAGCATTTT. Its translation: CASSLDGWGPGNQPQHF. The variable domain in full, with the rest retrieved from reference TRBV7-3 and TRBJ1-5, is GAGVSQTPSNKVTEKGKYVELRCDPISGHTALYWYRQSLGQGPEFLIYFQGTGAADDSGLPNDRFFAVRPEGSVSTLKIQRTERGDSAVYLCASSLDGWGPGNQPQHFGDGTRLSIL.

V is TRBV27 and J is TRBJ2-3; 7 bases line up with TRBD1. Per the germline V gene, CDR1 is MNHEY and CDR2 is SMNVEV (reference sequence). J gave up 4 bases and V 5 bases, and 12 bases lay outside the gene matches. This CDR3 has 16 residues. CDR3 DNA sequence: TGTGCCAGCAGTATAGCCCCAACAGGGGCCTCAGATACGCAGTATTTT. It codes for CASSIAPTGASDTQYF.

V and J are TRBV28 and TRBJ1-5, with D possibly being TRBD1 (5 bases). CDR1 is MDHEN and CDR2 is SYDVKM in the germline V gene. CDR3 length equals 15 residues. Deletions cut 3 bases from V and 6 bases from J, with 15 bases between. Here the CDR3 reads CASSFGQGFRQPQHF. CDR3 coding DNA: TGTGCCAGCAGTTTTGGGCAGGGTTTCCGTCAGCCCCAGCATTTT.

V gene TRBV2 combines with J gene TRBJ1-6, with 7 nucleotides matching TRBD1. The ends lost 7 bases at V and 7 bases at J; junction bases unmatched: 13. CDR3 length equals 16 residues. The germline V gene encodes CDR1 SNHLY and CDR2 FYNNEI. The CDR3 region is CASTFTWGQQNSPLHF. The CDR3 nucleotides are TGTGCCAGCACCTTTACCTGGGGACAGCAAAATTCACCCCTCCACTTT.

This clone was seen more than once but under ten times. The chain has TRBV11-2 and TRBJ2-5; D remains ambiguous. Trimming took 5 bases from V and 4 from J, leaving 14 bases between them. Germline V gene data show CDR1 as SGHAT and CDR2 as FQNNGV. CDR3 length equals 14 residues. In DNA form, the CDR3 reads TGTGCCAGCAGCCCATATCGGAGTGGAGAGACCCAGTACTTC. It specifies CASSPYRSGETQYF.

The chain links TRBV4-3 to TRBJ2-7; 7 nucleotides align to TRBD1. V was pared by 0 bases and J by 0 bases, with 5 bases of the junction left unmatched. Germline CDR1 reads LGHNA; CDR2 reads YSLEER. The CDR3 length is 16 residues. This chain's CDR3 is CASSQEMGQYSYEQYF. CDR3 sequence (DNA): TGCGCCAGCAGCCAAGAAATGGGACAGTACTCCTACGAGCAGTACTTC.

V and J are TRBV7-9 and TRBJ2-2, with TRBD1 identical over 7 bases. In germline, CDR1 is SEHNR, CDR2 FQNEAQ (reference sequence). Trimming removed 3 bases from V and 6 bases from J; junction bases left unmatched: 7. The CDR3 is 15 residues long. In DNA form, the CDR3 reads TGTGCCAGCAGCTTCACAGGGGAGCCGGCCGGGGAGCTGTTTTTT. This codes for CASSFTGEPAGELFF.

The rearrangement uses TRBV18 and TRBJ2-7, with D maybe TRBD1 (6 bases). CDR1 is KGHSH and CDR2 is LQKENI in the germline V gene. V lost 0 bases to trimming and J lost 4 bases, with 10 bases between them. The CDR3 spans 14 residues. CDR3 loop: CASSPPRDIYEQYF. The CDR3 DNA reads TGTGCCAGCTCACCACCCCGGGACATATACGAGCAGTACTTC.

Concerning this clone itself: Other DNA sequences in this specimen translate into the identical CDR3. The chain employs TRBV2 and TRBJ2-3, with D perhaps TRBD2 (6 bases). Between the trimmed V and J ends, which lost 4 bases and 0 bases, there was a span of 11 bases. This CDR3 has 15 residues. CDR1 is SNHLY and CDR2 is FYNNEI in the germline V gene. The CDR3 sequence is CASSGGTASTDTQYF. CDR3 bases: TGTGCCAGCAGTGGTGGGACTGCCAGCACAGATACGCAGTATTTT.

The genes are TRBV29-1 and TRBJ1-3; TRBD1 is a possible D gene (6 bases). Trimming shortened V by 4 bases and J by 0 bases, and 16 bases separated the two germline ends. This CDR3 has 16 residues. Germline CDR1 SQVTM, CDR2 ANQGSEA. The CDR3 DNA is TGCAGCGTTGGTGGGACACGTAAAGACTCTGGAAACACCATATATTTT. It codes for CSVGGTRKDSGNTIYF.

This sequence joins TRBV9 and TRBJ2-7; 10 positions match TRBD2. The junction had 4 bases not matched to a gene; V was cut back by 0 bases and J by 4 bases. The germline CDR1 and CDR2 sequences are SGDLS and YYNGEE. The CDR3 has 15 amino acids. The CDR3 protein is CASSVEAGGLYEQYF. The CDR3 nucleotides are TGTGCCAGCAGCGTAGAAGCGGGAGGGCTTTACGAGCAGTACTTC.

Only a few counts were recorded for this clone. The V call is TRBV10-1, the J call TRBJ2-7; 7 positions match TRBD1. Germline CDR1 WNHNN, CDR2 SYGVQD (reference sequence). The V segment lost 6 bases and the J segment 0 bases; nucleotides outside the gene matches: 5. CDR3 length equals 14 residues. The CDR3 protein is CASSQTGTSYEQYF. The CDR3 DNA follows: TGCGCCAGCAGCCAGACAGGGACCTCCTACGAGCAGTACTTC.

The rearrangement uses TRBV5-4 and TRBJ1-1; D is unresolved. The CDR3 extends over 12 amino acids. The V end lost 0 bases, the J end lost 10 bases, and 10 bases lay between the germline ends. Per the germline V gene, CDR1 is SGHNT and CDR2 is YYREEE (reference sequence). The CDR3 nucleotides read TGTGCCAGCAGCTTGGTGGACCTCGGAGCTTTCTTT. Translating gives CASSLVDLGAFF.